Given below is one TCR beta chain in context. Its antigen remains unidentified. This CDR3 has 17 amino acids. Germline V gene lookup returns CDR1 SQVTM and CDR2 ANQGSEA. Triplicate sorts, 300,000 to 350,000 cells apiece, were made for each CD8+ T cell subset. The sample belongs to a study of CXCR3-negative and CXCR3-positive naive CD8 T cells. Study-wide background: Total TRB output reached about 130 million reads, about 1.5 +/- 0.3 million per library. Findings and limits, study-wide: TCR strength was inferred from TRB CDR3 properties, while surface CD5 was comparable between naive subsets. Each naive subset displayed comparably high diversity, whereas memory CD8+ cells displayed much lower diversity.

The method, 5' RACE with UMI labels, was used to prepare the TRB cDNA libraries. After re-calling the 5' RACE reads, TCRdb lists one entry per CDR3 protein, DNA absent. This sample's table has over 35,000 distinct CDR3 sequences. The TCR comes from a human donor in good health. Some clones in this sample may be carry-over from other donors' samples. The chain combines TRBV29-1 with TRBJ2-1; TCRdb outputs TRBD2, but without DNA this stays unchecked. Sequences were obtained from memory CD8+ T cells from blood. The CDR3 protein is CSVGGPGLAGKLGEQFF.